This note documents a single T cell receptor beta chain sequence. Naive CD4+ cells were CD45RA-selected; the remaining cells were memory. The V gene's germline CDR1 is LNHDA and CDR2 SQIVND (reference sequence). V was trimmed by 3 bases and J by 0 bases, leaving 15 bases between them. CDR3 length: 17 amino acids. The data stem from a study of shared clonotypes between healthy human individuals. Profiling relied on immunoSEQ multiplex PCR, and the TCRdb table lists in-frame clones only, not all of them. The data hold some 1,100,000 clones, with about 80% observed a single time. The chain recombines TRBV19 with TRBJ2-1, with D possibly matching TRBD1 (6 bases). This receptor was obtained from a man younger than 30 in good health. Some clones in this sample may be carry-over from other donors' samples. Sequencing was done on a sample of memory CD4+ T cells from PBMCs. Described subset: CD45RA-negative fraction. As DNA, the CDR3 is TGTGCCAGTAGTATGAGGGGACACTTGAGCTCCTACAATGAGCAGTTCTTC. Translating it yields CASSMRGHLSSYNEQFF. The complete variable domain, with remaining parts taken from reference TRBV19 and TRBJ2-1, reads DGGITQSPKYLFRKEGQNVTLSCEQNLNHDAMYWYRQDPGQGLRLIYYSQIVNDFQKGDIAEGYSVSREKKESFPLTVTSAQKNPTAFYLCASSMRGHLSSYNEQFFGPGTRLTVL.